The following is a TCR beta chain sequence with its context. Its antigen remains undetermined. Nothing much larger sits one base from this clone, and base qualities are not available. The cohort comprised 670 or so healthy bone marrow donors. At the time of sampling, every cohort member was nominally healthy, though immune exposures that went unrecorded were likely present. Of the roughly 630 cohort members, approximately 300 had a positive CMV serostatus and about 350 had a negative one, while no CMV serostatus was recorded for the donor. A peripheral blood sample was provided by each donor, and peripheral blood mononuclear cells were used for TCR beta sequencing. The Qiagen DNeasy Blood Extraction Kit was used to extract genomic DNA from the blood cell samples. This record belongs to a study of cytomegalovirus exposure and HLA in healthy donors (dated by TCRdb to about 2017). Looking at the study overall: In an earlier analysis of 587 of the donors, around 300 Gb of sequence data and some 100 million unique TCR beta sequences from about 179 million T cells were reported. A later analysis re-examined previously published TCR beta repertoires from 600 to 700 donors and added high-resolution HLA genotyping to investigate patterns of TCR occurrence. A separate validation cohort of over 95 different subjects was used in addition to the approximately 670-subject first cohort. In the later analysis, no new phenotypic data were used to find candidate immune exposures; instead, reliance was placed on TCR beta sequences and their occurrence across donors. Because of strong linkage in the cohort, roughly five DR-DQ haplotypes were treated as single units for association and clustering. Alongside the repertoire data, information on donor age, sex, ethnicity and CMV serostatus was compiled. Using immunosequencing, the study profiled T cell repertoires from fewer than 850 subjects and related those repertoires to cytomegalovirus serostatus. All discovery cohort repertoires had been generated on a single sequencing platform. To predict cytomegalovirus infection status, the study brought together high-throughput TCR immunosequencing, statistical association of individual TCRs with disease status, and machine learning. Among a few hundred genotyped donors of the cohort, an average of around 240,000 unique TCR beta nucleotide sequences were sequenced per donor, 15% to 20% of them non-productive. Among the roughly 400 genotyped donors, approximately 76% belonged to the genetic ancestry cluster associated with self-reported Caucasian donors. The study was designed to test whether signatures of past pathogen exposure could be identified by cataloging public T cell receptors. About 280 gigabases of sequencing data and 70 million to 100 million unique TCR sequences made up an early release that covered 500 to 700 HLA-typed donors. HLA typing covered class I and class II loci at four-digit resolution. An earlier analysis of 500 to 750 of the donors applied high-throughput TCR beta sequencing to assess whether each TCR beta V gene segment acted as functional or pseudogenic. Genome-wide SNP genotypes for about 65% of the 666 donors were used in a later genetic analysis, which treated that subset as a discovery cohort. The number of typed donors differed by locus: 629-630 for A, B, C, DRB1 and DQB1; 522 for DQA1; 606 for DPA1; and about 450 for DPB1.

The paper's findings and limits, for the study overall: While some public TCRs were present in many individuals, most TCR sequences turned up only very rarely across donors. The cohort was sequenced for TCR beta chains only, and without alpha or paired-chain data the features that could be detected were limited. Strong co-occurrence of HLA alleles, especially DR and DQ, made assigning TCR associations to individual alleles difficult. A later analysis found that TCR association rates varied across HLA loci, with DRB1 alleles showing the most associated TCRs and HLA-C alleles the fewest. A later analysis associated 15,000 to 20,000 TCR beta sequences with specific HLA alleles at a false discovery rate of 0.05. A later analysis reported that several top co-occurrence clusters appeared linked to parvovirus B19, influenza, CMV and Epstein-Barr virus. Because HLA typing was unavailable for some donors at each locus, only the typed subset was used in association tests. In a later genetic analysis, fewer N-insertions in productive TCRs were reported among donors in an Asian-associated ancestry cluster than the roughly 700-donor mean. Immune exposure information for the cohort was limited to CMV serostatus. A further reported finding was that TCR beta sequences accurately predicted the HLA-A and HLA-B alleles for most subjects in the first cohort. Because the 87-base-pair reads could not distinguish some IMGT-functional V segments, including TRBV6-2 and TRBV6-3, those segments were excluded. A group of highly shared sequence variants was considered likely to be a technical artifact of the sequencing pipeline. In an earlier analysis of some 550 of the donors, most TCR beta V segments were observed in productive rearrangements about 87% or about 30% of the time, broadly matching IMGT annotations. Correlated functional status among segregating V segments might be attributable to linkage disequilibrium, but an unknown experimental factor could not be ruled out. Presence/absence analyses assumed roughly uniform sequencing depth across donors, an assumption that may not hold. A later genetic analysis associated a missense DCLRE1C variant with V-gene and J-gene trimming of TCR beta chains, and an independent cohort replicated the association. The authors suggested that the approach could potentially be generalized to other disease states and immunological phenotypes. According to a later analysis, most CMV-associated TCR beta chains appeared to be HLA-restricted, and the HLA associations seemed to be driven largely by CMV exposure. The classifier was reported to diagnose cytomegalovirus status with high specificity and sensitivity in both the original and validation cohorts. Because counts were too low, 15 to 20 rarely observed V segments, including chromosome 9 orphons, were left out of the earlier analysis of over 550 of the donors. A later analysis found that HLA-associated TCR beta chains were more clonally expanded and had lower generation probabilities than equally common non-associated chains. A few of the identified cytomegalovirus-associated TCR beta chains were confirmed in vitro to be specific for cytomegalovirus antigens. The study listed 164 TCR beta chains as associated with cytomegalovirus.

CDR1 and CDR2, looked up from the germline V gene, are SGHAT and FQNNGV. Unmatched junction bases come to 5, with V trimmed by 3 bases and J by 2 bases. From cysteine to phenylalanine, the CDR3 is 15 amino acids long. This entry keeps only the CDR3 DNA: 45 bases, framed from base 1. Libraries were made using the immunoSEQ multiplex PCR assay. The multiplex PCR relied on a mix of 60 forward primers for TCR Vbeta segments and 13 reverse primers for TCR Jbeta segments. The CDR3 region of rearranged TCR beta genes was amplified from genomic DNA by a multiplex PCR assay. The Illumina HiSeq System was used to sequence the amplified TCR beta libraries as 87-base-pair reads. Concerning the study's data processing: In a later analysis, tens of millions of unique TCR beta chains were counted across the approximately 620 repertoires, and around 11 million of these chains were shared by at least two donors. Raw reads were error-corrected and collapsed into unique sequences by a nearest-neighbor algorithm in which closely related sequences were merged to remove PCR and sequencing errors. Alignment of CDR3 sequences to IMGT reference sequences was used to assign V, D and J gene segments. Each retained sequence needed at least a six-nucleotide match to both a V gene segment and a J gene segment. Rearrangements were called productive when the CDR3 lacked stop codons and stayed in frame with V and J; all others were non-productive. CDR3 was defined by IMGT convention, running from the second conserved V-encoded cysteine to the conserved J-encoded phenylalanine. In an earlier analysis of 500 to 650 of the donors, sequences lacking an unambiguous match to a single V gene segment were excluded. An earlier analysis of 587 of the donors called V segments functional above 56.7% productive rearrangements and segregating when the between-donor standard deviation exceeded 5%. A statistical classification framework was developed to diagnose cytomegalovirus status using the catalog of TCR beta chain sequences. A later analysis assigned V and J genes by comparing TCR nucleotide sequences with IMGT/GENE-DB human TR gene sequences. Using the TCRdist pipeline, a later analysis assigned CDR3 sequences along with most-parsimonious VDJ recombination scenarios. In a later analysis, every TCR beta chain was defined by the combination of its CDR3 amino acid sequence and its V-gene family, and reads without a unique V-gene family were dropped. As a way to deal with suspected cross-contamination and a sequencing artifact, a later analysis dropped 450 to 600 nucleotide sequences that were highly shared and had low generation probability. For each public chain, a later analysis derived a clonal expansion index from normalized ranks of inferred template counts within each repertoire. Generation probabilities in a later analysis came from a VDJ recombination model fitted to out-of-frame rearrangements, and those results were checked against IGoR. In a later analysis, TCR-TCR, TCR-HLA and TCR-CMV co-occurrence was scored with hypergeometric tests, and a repertoire-size bias correction was applied to TCR pairs. False discovery rates were estimated in a later analysis by permuting HLA or CMV assignments 20 times. In a later analysis, co-occurring TCRs were grouped with DBSCAN, and TCRdist sequence similarity was added when clustering was performed within HLA-allele-positive subsets. Co-occurrence clustering excluded repertoires with fewer than 30,000 or more than 120,000 public chains, plus five with anomalous nucleotide sharing. The source is immuneACCESS, and TCRdb retained only in-frame sequences with V and J called. Part of the clones is not carried over; for the studies checked, unresolved V genes explain less than half of this, and the remainder is unexplained. The V and J calls and the clone size are those of that table, but D and trimming were determined from the DNA. Across this sample there are 95,000 to 150,000 clones, with 70% to 85% seen only once. Together, the top ten hold approximately 3.7% of the sample.

Material for sequencing was PBMCs. The clonotype was recovered from a human donor in good health. The rearrangement combines TRBV11-2 with TRBJ1-2; TRBD1 aligns with 8 central bases. The bases are TGTGCCAGCAGCTTCAACAGGGGGGGCAACTATGGCTACACCTTC. The translation is CASSFNRGGNYGYTF.